The 14 T cell receptor beta chains below were found in one sample sequenced in a study of T cell responses to AZD1222 COVID-19 vaccine. Assay: immunoSEQ multiplex PCR; the TCRdb copy retains only in-frame clones and omits some. The repertoire holds approximately 130,000 clones, with about 89% as singletons. Sequenced material: peripheral blood, taken on day 0 of AZD1222 vaccination. Every receptor here comes from an adult in good health.

This rearrangement joins TRBV18 to TRBJ2-7; 10 positions agree with TRBD1. V lost 5 bases and J lost 9; bases outside the gene matches: 4. Germline CDR1 reads KGHSH; CDR2 reads LQKENI. The CDR3 loop spans 12 amino acids. The CDR3 DNA is TGTGCCAGCTCAGGGACAGGGGCTGGGCAGTACTTC. Its protein product is CASSGTGAGQYF. Full variable domain (outside the CDR3, taken from reference TRBV18 and TRBJ2-7): NAGVMQNPRHLVRRRGQEARLRCSPMKGHSHVYWYRQLPEEGLKFMVYLQKENIIDESGMPKERFSAEFPKEGPSILRIQQVVRGDSAAYFCASSGTGAGQYFGPGTRLTVT.

The genes are TRBV7-2 and TRBJ2-3; no definite D call. V was trimmed by 2 bases and J by 2 bases, leaving 8 bases between them. The germline V gene has CDR1 SGHTA and CDR2 FQGNSA. This CDR3 is built from 14 residues. Here the CDR3 DNA reads TGTGCCAGCAGCTTAAGTCGGTCCACAGATACGCAGTATTTT. It is translated as CASSLSRSTDTQYF.

This clone was counted between two and nine times. This chain joins TRBV2 and TRBJ2-2; 8 bases map to TRBD2. With V trimmed by 3 bases and J by 6 bases, 3 bases remained unmatched. CDR1 SNHLY and CDR2 FYNNEI come from the germline V gene. CDR3 size: 14 residues. CDR3 loop: CASSDGAGAGELFF. The CDR3 DNA is TGTGCCAGCAGTGACGGAGCGGGGGCCGGGGAGCTGTTTTTT.

The chain couples TRBV18 to TRBJ1-2, with 9 bases aligning to TRBD1. This CDR3 contains 15 residues. Germline V gene sequence: CDR1 KGHSH, CDR2 LQKENI. The ends lost 6 bases at V and 8 bases at J; junction bases unmatched: 13. The CDR3 reads CASSQTGQGLGGYTF. CDR3 nucleotide sequence: TGTGCCAGCTCTCAGACGGGACAGGGATTAGGAGGCTACACCTTC.

The chain has TRBV3-1 (or the pseudogene TRBV3-2) and TRBJ1-2, with D uncertain. The CDR3 extends over 15 amino acids. CDR1 is LGHDT and CDR2 is YNNKEL in the germline V gene (reference sequence). V was trimmed by 3 bases and J by 7 bases, leaving 18 bases between them. CDR3 in DNA: TGTGCCAGCAGCCACCCGGGAAGAGAGGGATCTGGCTACACCTTC. Protein sequence: CASSHPGREGSGYTF.

V usage is TRBV11-2 and J usage is TRBJ2-5; D remains unclear. The CDR3 covers 16 residues. V was clipped by 5 bases and J by 0 bases, with 16 bases between them. Germline V CDR1 and CDR2: SGHAT, FQNNGV. CDR3 DNA: TGTGCCAGCAGCCATACACTGGCCCAGTACCAAGAGACCCAGTACTTC. Its translation: CASSHTLAQYQETQYF.

The chain couples TRBV20-1 to TRBJ1-3; TRBD1 aligns across 10 bases. Germline assignment: CDR1 DFQATT and CDR2 SNEGSKA (reference sequence). Trimming at V came to 3 bases and at J to 8 bases, leaving 7 bases not matched to a gene. The CDR3 has 14 residues. DNA for the CDR3: TGCAGTGCTAGTTATCGGACAGGGGGAGACACCATATATTTT. Amino acids: CSASYRTGGDTIYF.

The rearrangement joins TRBV28 to TRBJ1-1; D is ambiguous. The CDR3 spans 12 residues. Looked up from germline, CDR1 is MDHEN and CDR2 is SYDVKM. Trimming removed 5 bases from V and 6 bases from J, with 10 bases in between. The CDR3 loop is CASSSQVPEAFF. The CDR3 nucleotides are TGTGCCAGCAGTAGTCAGGTTCCTGAAGCTTTCTTT.

J is TRBJ2-5 and V is TRBV14, with 12 bases that match TRBD2. J lost 7 bases, V lost 3 bases, and 9 bases had no gene match. This CDR3 spans 16 amino acids. Germline CDR1 is SGHDN and CDR2 is FVKESK. The CDR3 coding sequence is TGTGCCAGCAGCCAGGACCCTAGCGGGAGGGCCGGGACCCAGTACTTC. Translation gives CASSQDPSGRAGTQYF.

The chain couples TRBV4-2 to TRBJ2-7; 8 nucleotides line up with TRBD1. Per the germline V gene, CDR1 is LGHNA and CDR2 is YNFKEQ. V shed 3 bases and J 2 bases; nucleotides not matched to a gene: 6. This CDR3 has 15 residues. The CDR3 DNA reads as TGTGCCAGCAGCCAGGGACAGGAAAAGACCTACGAGCAGTACTTC. As protein: CASSQGQEKTYEQYF.

This clone was detected only a few times. This rearrangement joins TRBV2 to TRBJ1-4, with D possibly being TRBD1 (5 bases). Germline CDR1 and CDR2: SNHLY and FYNNEI. The germline V and J ends were trimmed by 6 bases and 4 bases, with 12 bases remaining between them. This CDR3 spans 14 amino acids. The CDR3 sequence: CASRKARGNEKLFF. The CDR3 DNA reads TGTGCCAGCAGGAAGGCGAGGGGTAATGAAAAACTGTTTTTT.

J is TRBJ1-4 and V is TRBV7-9, with 8 bases aligning to TRBD1. CDR1 is SEHNR, CDR2 FQNEAQ, per germline (reference sequence). V was clipped by 0 bases and J by 4 bases; unmatched bases: 10. The CDR3 is made up of 18 amino acids. The CDR3 sequence is CASSLAGPGGRNNEKLFF. CDR3 DNA sequence: TGTGCCAGCAGCTTAGCGGGGCCAGGGGGCAGAAATAATGAAAAACTGTTTTTT.

The J gene is TRBJ2-3, the V gene TRBV19; 12 bases are a match to TRBD2. There are 16 residues in the CDR3. The V and J ends lost 5 bases and 5 bases, in that order; junction bases with no gene match: 8. Germline loops: CDR1 LNHDA, CDR2 SQIVND (reference sequence). The CDR3 here is CASSPLAGGEQDTQYF. The CDR3 DNA is TGTGCCAGTAGTCCCCTAGCGGGAGGGGAGCAAGATACGCAGTATTTT.

This clone showed up just once. This chain links TRBV3-1 (or the pseudogene TRBV3-2) with TRBJ1-2; D gene ambiguous. The germline V and J ends were trimmed by 3 bases and 7 bases, with 9 bases remaining between them. This CDR3 comprises 12 residues. The germline V gene encodes CDR1 LGHDT and CDR2 YNNKEL (reference sequence). The CDR3 sequence: CASSHDHSGYTF. CDR3 bases: TGTGCCAGCAGCCATGACCATAGTGGCTACACCTTC.